Each of the 18 T cell receptor beta chains below was sequenced from the same sample in a study of response to subunit inactivated influenza vaccine. TCRdb called the RT-PCR reads again in MiXCR, with one record for every CDR3 protein. In the table there are a few hundred thousand distinct CDR3 sequences, 21% of which are singletons. The sequencing here drew on PBMCs from blood, taken about 20 months after vaccination. The origin of the receptors is a man aged 45-69 years who received an inactivated influenza vaccine.

The V and J genes are TRBV5-1 and TRBJ2-5; D remains unclear. The CDR3 has 13 residues. Trimming took off 1 base at V and 6 bases at J, with 10 bases between the two ends. Germline CDR1 is SGHRS and CDR2 is YFSETQ. The CDR3 is CASSLRDMKTQYF. DNA for the CDR3: TGCGCCAGCAGCTTGCGTGATATGAAGACCCAGTACTTC.

There are a few counts of this clonotype. The chain links TRBV14 to TRBJ2-1; 9 nucleotides align to TRBD2. Germline trimming cut 8 bases from V and 6 bases from J; bases unmatched to any gene: 11. Per the germline V gene, CDR1 is SGHDN and CDR2 is FVKESK. The CDR3 runs 15 residues. DNA of the CDR3: TGTGCCAGCGGGGGTAGCGGGAGTCTCAGCAATGAGCAGTTCTTC. This codes for CASGGSGSLSNEQFF.

The chain uses TRBV2 and TRBJ2-7; D is unclear. V lost 10 bases and J 2 bases, leaving 9 bases between the germline ends. The germline CDR1 and CDR2 sequences are SNHLY and FYNNEI. The CDR3 has 11 amino acids. CDR3 in DNA: TGTGCCACCTCGATAGCCTACGAGCAGTACTTC. Protein: CATSIAYEQYF.

The J gene is TRBJ2-7, the V gene TRBV5-1, with 7 bases that match TRBD1. The J segment lost 4 bases and the V segment lost 4 bases, leaving 2 bases of the junction unmatched. The V gene's germline CDR1 is SGHRS and CDR2 YFSETQ. The CDR3 consists of 12 residues. The CDR3 DNA reads as TGCGCCAGCAGCGGACAGGTTTACGAGCAGTACTTC. Amino acid sequence: CASSGQVYEQYF.

This clonotype was seen repeatedly, ten times or more. The V gene is TRBV5-5, the J gene TRBJ1-6; TRBD1 might be the D (6 bases). CDR1 and CDR2 (germline): SGHKS, YYEKEE (reference sequence). Between the trimmed V and J ends, which lost 4 bases and 8 bases, there was a span of 13 bases. CDR3 length equals 14 residues. CDR3 loop: CASSILRGDSPLHF. As DNA, the CDR3 is TGTGCCAGCAGCATACTCAGGGGTGATTCACCCCTCCACTTT.

This clonotype turned up a few times. The rearrangement uses TRBV20-1 and TRBJ2-2; D gene ambiguous. Looked up from germline, CDR1 is DFQATT and CDR2 is SNEGSKA (reference sequence). The CDR3 is 12 residues long. Trimming took 5 bases from V and 6 from J, leaving 10 bases between them. CDR3 region: CSARPFAGELFF. CDR3 DNA: TGCAGTGCTCGGCCCTTCGCCGGGGAGCTGTTTTTT.

J is TRBJ2-7 and V is TRBV4-3, with D tentatively TRBD1 or TRBD2 (5 bases each). Germline CDR1 is LGHNA and CDR2 is YSLEER. This CDR3 region has 14 residues. V was shortened by 3 bases and J by 2 bases, with 11 bases between the two germline ends. CDR3 in DNA: TGCGCCAGCAGCCAGAACCAGGGACCCTACGAGCAGTACTTC. Its translation: CASSQNQGPYEQYF.

This clonotype was counted only a few times. The genes are TRBV7-2 and TRBJ1-6; D not resolved. The V end lost 1 base, the J end lost 9 bases, and 13 bases lay between the germline ends. Germline V gene lookup returns CDR1 SGHTA and CDR2 FQGNSA. This CDR3 region has 15 residues. The CDR3 region is CASSLGRATFSPLHF. CDR3 sequence (DNA): TGTGCCAGCAGCTTAGGACGGGCTACTTTTTCACCCCTCCACTTT.

The chain recombines TRBV10-2 with TRBJ1-2; 7 bases are a match to TRBD1. This CDR3 has 14 amino acids. The V gene's germline CDR1 is WSHSY and CDR2 SAAADI. Trimming cost V 6 bases and J 8 bases; bases outside gene matches: 12. The CDR3 is CASRALDRVGGYTF. For the CDR3, the DNA is TGCGCCAGCAGGGCGCTAGACAGGGTGGGCGGCTACACCTTC.

The DNA for the CDR3 is TGTGCCAGCAAGCTAGCGCACCAAGATACGCAGTATTTT. Its protein product is CASKLAHQDTQYF. The chain is built from TRBV7-8 and TRBJ2-3; D perhaps matches TRBD2 (6 bases). V lost 7 bases to trimming and J lost 5 bases, with 13 bases between them. Germline V gene lookup returns CDR1 SGHVS and CDR2 FQNEAQ. This CDR3 spans 13 amino acids.

This clonotype was seen a handful of times. This chain joins TRBV24-1 and TRBJ1-5; no firm D call. Trimming shortened V by 2 bases and J by 3 bases, and 4 bases separated the two germline ends. This CDR3 is 13 amino acids long. The germline gives CDR1 KGHDR, CDR2 SFDVKD. CDR3 residues: CATSDSDNQPQHF. The CDR3 DNA follows: TGTGCCACCAGTGATTCTGACAATCAGCCCCAGCATTTT.

This clonotype was seen at least ten times. The J gene is TRBJ1-1, the V gene TRBV20-1, with 9 nucleotides matching TRBD1. The CDR3 runs 13 residues. Germline CDR1 DFQATT, CDR2 SNEGSKA (reference sequence). The CDR3 DNA is TGCAGCTGGCGGGACAGGGCGAGCACTGAAGCTTTCTTT. As protein: CSWRDRASTEAFF.

The chain carries TRBV28 and TRBJ1-1, with D perhaps TRBD1 (5 bases). Between the trimmed V and J ends, which lost 5 bases and 5 bases, there was a span of 15 bases. The CDR3 consists of 14 residues. Germline CDR1 reads MDHEN; CDR2 reads SYDVKM. The CDR3 sequence is CASSPPQGGTEAFF. Here the CDR3 DNA reads TGTGCCAGCAGTCCCCCCCAGGGAGGGACTGAAGCTTTCTTT.

The chain uses TRBV5-1 and TRBJ2-7; 7 positions match TRBD1. Per the germline V gene, CDR1 is SGHRS and CDR2 is YFSETQ. CDR3 length equals 15 residues. Germline trimming cut 2 bases from V and 6 bases from J; bases unmatched to any gene: 11. In nucleotides, the CDR3 is TGCGCCAGCAGCTTCTCACCTCAGGACAGGCCCGAGCAGTACTTC. Translating it yields CASSFSPQDRPEQYF.

This clonotype turned up a few times. V usage is TRBV11-2 and J usage is TRBJ2-5, with 8 nucleotides matching TRBD2. Per germline, CDR1 SGHAT and CDR2 FQNNGV. J lost 5 bases, V lost 5 bases, and 7 bases had no gene match. The CDR3 spans 14 residues. This CDR3 is CASSPGTRIETQYF. Here the CDR3 DNA reads TGTGCCAGCAGCCCCGGGACTAGGATTGAGACCCAGTACTTC.

This clonotype was observed a few times. This chain joins TRBV20-1 and TRBJ1-1, with D perhaps matching TRBD1 (5 bases). Germline assignment: CDR1 DFQATT and CDR2 SNEGSKA (reference sequence). Trimming removed 1 base at V and 0 bases at J, with 6 bases between. The CDR3 loop spans 13 amino acids. CDR3 DNA: TGCAGTGCTAGAGCGACAGTGAACACTGAAGCTTTCTTT. Amino acid sequence: CSARATVNTEAFF.

V and J are TRBV6-2 or TRBV6-3 and TRBJ2-2, with 8 bases fitting TRBD1. The CDR3 totals 18 residues. Unmatched junction bases numbered 10, after V lost 0 bases and J lost 4 bases. Per germline, CDR1 MNHEY and CDR2 SVGEGT. CDR3 nucleotide sequence: TGTGCCAGCAGTTACTCATACTCGGACAGGGTCACCACCGGGGAGCTGTTTTTT. Its translation is CASSYSYSDRVTTGELFF.

This clonotype was counted between two and nine times. The rearrangement uses TRBV18 and TRBJ2-4; D is possibly TRBD2 (6 bases). Germline-derived CDR1 and CDR2 are KGHSH and LQKENI. The CDR3 covers 14 residues. With 2 bases removed from V and 10 bases from J, the gap between germline ends came to 15 bases. The CDR3 protein is CASSPRKWGDIQYF. The CDR3 nucleotides read TGTGCCAGCTCACCAAGAAAGTGGGGGGATATTCAGTACTTC.